The 28 T cell receptor beta chains given below trace back to one sample, sequenced in a study of blood T cell repertoires in COVID-19. The table came from immunoSEQ multiplex PCR; TCRdb's copy has only in-frame clones and leaves some out. Of approximately 240,000 clones listed, 65% to 90% were seen once; the top ten hold 4.5% to 5%. The sample was peripheral blood. Receptor source: a woman of 80 years or more with active or convalescent COVID-19.

To note about this clone: At one end the junction does not follow the germline gene, possibly because of a read error. The chain is built from TRBV2 and TRBJ1-4; possible D gene TRBD1, 5 bases. The germline V gene encodes CDR1 SNHLY and CDR2 FYNNEI. This CDR3 has 10 amino acids. The CDR3 protein is CASPLGRVHF. The CDR3 DNA reads as TGTGCCAGCCCCTTAGGCAGGGTTCATTTT.

The V call is TRBV11-2, the J call TRBJ1-2, with D possibly TRBD1 on 5 matching bases. The length of the CDR3 is 16 residues. The V gene's germline CDR1 is SGHAT and CDR2 FQNNGV. The V and J ends lost 3 bases and 4 bases respectively, with 18 bases between them. The CDR3 region has the DNA TGTGCCAGCAGCTTGTATGCAGGGTCCGTAGGCTATGGCTACACCTTC. It translates to CASSLYAGSVGYGYTF. The variable domain in full, with the rest retrieved from reference TRBV11-2 and TRBJ1-2, is EAGVAQSPRYKIIEKRQSVAFWCNPISGHATLYWYQQILGQGPKLLIQFQNNGVVDDSQLPKDRFSAERLKGVDSTLKIQPAKLEDSAVYLCASSLYAGSVGYGYTFGSGTRLTVV.

The V call is TRBV2, the J call TRBJ2-7, with 7 positions matching TRBD2. The CDR3 spans 15 residues. The junction had 15 bases not matched to a gene; V was cut back by 6 bases and J by 7 bases. Germline CDR1 reads SNHLY; CDR2 reads FYNNEI. CDR3 in amino acids: CASRTREAHLREQYF. CDR3 coding DNA: TGTGCCAGCAGGACACGGGAGGCCCACCTAAGGGAGCAGTACTTC.

V is TRBV6-5 and J is TRBJ1-2; D may be TRBD1 (5 bases). The V gene's germline CDR1 is MNHEY and CDR2 SVGAGI. Trimming took off 6 bases at V and 4 bases at J, with 15 bases between the two ends. The CDR3 extends over 14 amino acids. CDR3 region: CASRFTDRSYGYTF. In DNA form, the CDR3 reads TGTGCCAGCAGATTTACAGACAGAAGCTATGGCTACACCTTC.

The sample holds a few counts of this clone. The chain carries TRBV21-1 and TRBJ1-6. TRBV21-1 is an annotated pseudogene. This CDR3 region has 16 residues. The CDR3 nucleotides are TGTGCCAGCAGCAAAGCTGGGAGGACAATTATATCACCCCTCCACTTT. It translates to CASSKAGRTIISPLHF.

The chain recombines TRBV2 with TRBJ2-7; TRBD2 matches at 13 bases. Looked up from germline, CDR1 is SNHLY and CDR2 is FYNNEI. The length of the CDR3 is 17 residues. V was clipped by 9 bases and J by 7 bases; unmatched bases: 18. CDR3 in DNA: TGTGCCAGTTCAGGGACTAGCGGGGCTTACCTTCCTTGGGAGCAGTACTTC. It is translated as CASSGTSGAYLPWEQYF.

This rearrangement joins TRBV28 to TRBJ1-2; TRBD1 matches 9 bases. Germline V gene sequence: CDR1 MDHEN, CDR2 SYDVKM. After removal of 10 bases from V and 8 bases from J, the junction contained 14 bases not matched to a gene. The CDR3 consists of 14 residues. DNA of the CDR3: TGTGCCACCGGGACAGGGAATTGGGGGGGCGGCTACACCTTC. Its translation is CATGTGNWGGGYTF.

The chain carries TRBV3-1 (or the pseudogene TRBV3-2) and TRBJ2-3, with 10 bases aligning to TRBD2. This CDR3 contains 14 residues. V dropped 4 bases and J dropped 10; count of bases not matched to a gene: 8. The germline V gene encodes CDR1 LGHDT and CDR2 YNNKEL (reference sequence). CDR3 DNA: TGTGCCAGCAGCCCCCAGCGGGGGGGCCGACCGCAGTATTTT. Protein product: CASSPQRGGRPQYF.

The rearrangement links TRBV5-6 to TRBJ1-5; D gene uncertain. The CDR3 consists of 13 residues. Trimming cost V 2 bases and J 6 bases, with 9 bases left between them. From germline, CDR1 is SGHDT and CDR2 YYEEEE. CDR3 loop: CASSFGGIQPQHF. The CDR3 bases are TGTGCCAGCAGCTTTGGAGGGATTCAGCCCCAGCATTTT.

This CDR3 is CASSQRLAGDTQYF. In nucleotides, the CDR3 is TGTGCCAGCAGCCAGAGACTAGCGGGAGATACGCAGTATTTT. This sequence joins TRBV14 and TRBJ2-3; 10 bases are a match to TRBD2. Germline V lookup: CDR1 SGHDN, CDR2 FVKESK. This CDR3 contains 14 residues. The junction had 2 bases not matched to a gene; V was cut back by 3 bases and J by 5 bases.

J is TRBJ2-2 and V is TRBV19, with 7 bases matching TRBD2. The CDR3 sequence is 15 residues long. Unmatched junction bases numbered 1, after V lost 1 base and J lost 2 bases. Germline CDR1 reads LNHDA; CDR2 reads SQIVND (reference sequence). The CDR3 region has the DNA TGTGCCAGTAGTATAGCGGGGGGAAACACCGGGGAGCTGTTTTTT. This codes for CASSIAGGNTGELFF.

V gene TRBV2 combines with J gene TRBJ2-2, with a possible D match to TRBD2 (6 bases). There are 15 residues in the CDR3. V dropped 4 bases and J dropped 2 bases, with 11 bases sitting between them. Germline CDR1 and CDR2: SNHLY and FYNNEI. Here the CDR3 DNA reads TGTGCCAGCAGTGTTTGGGGAGGAAACACCGGGGAGCTGTTTTTT. This translates into CASSVWGGNTGELFF.

The chain joins TRBV2 to TRBJ1-2, with D perhaps matching TRBD1 (6 bases). V was clipped by 3 bases and J by 7 bases, with 21 bases between them. The CDR3 is 16 residues long. Germline CDR1 reads SNHLY; CDR2 reads FYNNEI. This chain's CDR3 is CASSEKAGAGSFGYTF. CDR3 DNA sequence: TGTGCCAGCAGTGAGAAGGCAGGGGCAGGCAGCTTTGGCTACACCTTC.

The V gene is TRBV29-1, the J gene TRBJ1-1, with D uncertain. V lost 2 bases and J 7 bases, leaving 14 bases between the germline ends. The CDR3 loop spans 13 amino acids. CDR1 and CDR2 from the germline V gene are SQVTM and ANQGSEA. The CDR3 nucleotides are TGCAGCGTTGAACGCCGGCCCGGGGATGAAGCTTTCTTT. Translated: CSVERRPGDEAFF.

The rearrangement joins TRBV18 to TRBJ2-1; D uncertain. Germline V gives CDR1 KGHSH, CDR2 LQKENI. V lost 0 bases to trimming and J lost 8 bases, with 8 bases between them. The CDR3 runs 13 residues. In DNA form, the CDR3 reads TGTGCCAGCTCACCACCGCCCCCGGATGAGCAGTTCTTC. Translation gives CASSPPPPDEQFF. Full variable domain (remainder filled in from reference TRBV18 and TRBJ2-1): NAGVMQNPRHLVRRRGQEARLRCSPMKGHSHVYWYRQLPEEGLKFMVYLQKENIIDESGMPKERFSAEFPKEGPSILRIQQVVRGDSAAYFCASSPPPPDEQFFGPGTRLTVL.

This clone was seen a handful of times. The chain joins TRBV19 to TRBJ2-5; 11 bases are shared with TRBD2. Germline V gene sequence: CDR1 LNHDA, CDR2 SQIVND (reference sequence). This CDR3 contains 17 residues. J gave up 1 base and V 1 base, and 5 bases lay outside the gene matches. DNA of the CDR3: TGTGCCAGTAGTATAGGACTAGCGGGGTTATCCCAAGAGACCCAGTACTTC. As protein: CASSIGLAGLSQETQYF.

This chain joins TRBV7-2 and TRBJ1-1; possibly TRBD1 for D (5 bases). This CDR3 spans 17 amino acids. Germline-derived CDR1 and CDR2 are SGHTA and FQGNSA. Trimming removed 2 bases from V and 1 base from J, with 17 bases in between. CDR3: CASSLTFGGDRNTEAFF. CDR3 coding DNA: TGTGCCAGCAGCTTAACGTTTGGGGGGGATCGGAACACTGAAGCTTTCTTT. The whole variable domain, filled in from reference TRBV7-2 and TRBJ1-1, reads GAGVSQSPSNKVTEKGKDVELRCDPISGHTALYWYRQSLGQGLEFLIYFQGNSAPDKSGLPSDRFSAERTGGSVSTLTIQRTQQEDSAVYLCASSLTFGGDRNTEAFFGQGTRLTVV.

This clone has just one count. The CDR3 is CASSIDPEREGFTDTQYF. The DNA for the CDR3 is TGTGCCAGTAGTATAGATCCGGAGCGGGAGGGCTTCACAGATACGCAGTATTTT. V and J are TRBV19 and TRBJ2-3, with 10 bases that match TRBD2. In germline, CDR1 is LNHDA, CDR2 SQIVND (reference sequence). The V segment lost 0 bases and the J segment 2 bases; nucleotides outside the gene matches: 8. The length of the CDR3 is 18 residues.

This chain joins TRBV18 and TRBJ1-6; 7 bases map to TRBD1. CDR1 and CDR2 from the germline V gene are KGHSH and LQKENI. This CDR3 has 14 amino acids. Germline trimming cut 2 bases from V and 10 bases from J; bases unmatched to any gene: 5. CDR3 residues: CASSPITGDSPLHF. CDR3 bases: TGTGCCAGCTCACCAATCACAGGGGACTCACCCCTCCACTTT.

This clone was seen a single time. This chain connects TRBV14 to TRBJ2-3, with unresolved D. V shed 2 bases and J shed 5 bases, with 8 bases lying between them. This CDR3 spans 13 amino acids. CDR1 and CDR2 (germline): SGHDN, FVKESK. The CDR3 DNA reads TGTGCCAGCAGCCAATTTTGGCAAGATACGCAGTATTTT. Translated: CASSQFWQDTQYF.

The rearrangement joins TRBV5-1 to TRBJ2-1; maybe TRBD1 (6 bases). CDR1 and CDR2 (germline): SGHRS, YFSETQ. CDR3 length equals 15 residues. V was trimmed by 5 bases and J by 1 base, leaving 13 bases between them. CDR3 residues: CASRQGLDSYNEQFF. The CDR3 coding sequence is TGCGCCAGCAGGCAGGGGCTAGATTCCTACAATGAGCAGTTCTTC. Full variable domain (remainder filled in from reference TRBV5-1 and TRBJ2-1): KAGVTQTPRYLIKTRGQQVTLSCSPISGHRSVSWYQQTPGQGLQFLFEYFSETQRNKGNFPGRFSGRQFSNSRSEMNVSTLELGDSALYLCASRQGLDSYNEQFFGPGTRLTVL.

V is TRBV5-1 and J is TRBJ1-1; the D is unclear. Deletions cut 0 bases from V and 1 base from J, with 10 bases between. The germline CDR1 and CDR2 sequences are SGHRS and YFSETQ. The CDR3 consists of 15 residues. This CDR3 reads CASSLVVSGNTEAFF. CDR3 coding DNA: TGCGCCAGCAGCTTGGTAGTGTCAGGGAACACTGAAGCTTTCTTT.

This chain joins TRBV5-6 and TRBJ2-7; 8 nucleotides align to TRBD1. Germline V lookup: CDR1 SGHDT, CDR2 YYEEEE. The CDR3 spans 17 residues. V lost 1 base and J lost 2; bases outside the gene matches: 11. In DNA, the CDR3 is TGTGCCAGCAGCTTGTACGGCAGGGGGCTTTCTCCCTACGAGCAGTACTTC. Amino acids: CASSLYGRGLSPYEQYF.

This sequence joins TRBV6-5 and TRBJ2-2; D ambiguous. The germline gives CDR1 MNHEY, CDR2 SVGAGI. The CDR3 totals 15 residues. V lost 5 bases and J 2 bases, leaving 12 bases between the germline ends. The CDR3: CASSQQVINTGELFF. The DNA for the CDR3 is TGTGCCAGCAGTCAGCAGGTGATAAACACCGGGGAGCTGTTTTTT.

The CDR3 DNA is TGTGCCAGCTCAGCGGCGGGAAGAGATACGCAGTATTTT. This encodes CASSAAGRDTQYF. The chain employs TRBV6-6 and TRBJ2-3; D perhaps matches TRBD2 (6 bases). Trimming cost V 8 bases and J 5 bases, with 14 bases left between them. Per germline, CDR1 MNHNY and CDR2 SVGAGI (reference sequence). This CDR3 comprises 13 residues.

The V gene is TRBV3-1 (or the pseudogene TRBV3-2), the J gene TRBJ1-3; TRBD1 is a possible D gene (6 bases). CDR1 LGHDT and CDR2 YNNKEL come from the germline V gene (reference sequence). V dropped 4 bases and J dropped 2 bases, with 15 bases sitting between them. The CDR3 is made up of 16 amino acids. The CDR3 sequence is CASSRQGSAAGNTIYF. CDR3 in DNA: TGTGCCAGCAGCCGCCAGGGGTCTGCCGCTGGAAACACCATATATTTT.

The chain is built from TRBV7-9 and TRBJ1-2, with TRBD1 matching 10 bases. This CDR3 is 19 amino acids long. CDR1 SEHNR and CDR2 FQNEAQ come from the germline V gene (reference sequence). V gave up 4 bases and J gave up 5 bases; unmatched junction bases: 19. The CDR3 DNA reads as TGTGCCAGCAGCTCGTCCGGGACAGGGGTCCGCATGGTGACGTATGGCTACACCTTC. This translates into CASSSSGTGVRMVTYGYTF. The variable domain in full, completed from reference TRBV7-9 and TRBJ1-2, reads DTGVSQNPRHKITKRGQNVTFRCDPISEHNRLYWYRQTLGQGPEFLTYFQNEAQLEKSRLLSDRFSAERPKGSFSTLEIQRTEQGDSAMYLCASSSSGTGVRMVTYGYTFGSGTRLTVV.

This clone was picked up a small number of times. The gene calls are TRBV20-1 and TRBJ2-1, with D possibly matching TRBD1 (5 bases). Deletions cut 3 bases from V and 7 bases from J, with 16 bases between. Germline V gene data show CDR1 as DFQATT and CDR2 as SNEGSKA (reference sequence). The CDR3 is 14 residues long. CDR3 protein: CSASSGKGLNEQFF. The DNA for the CDR3 is TGCAGTGCTAGTTCAGGGAAAGGGTTAAATGAGCAGTTCTTC.